This record concerns one T cell receptor beta chain sequence. The record originates from a study of control samples from healthy donors and cancer patients. Assay used: immunoSEQ multiplex PCR; TCRdb lists only in-frame clones, some missing. Altogether some 110,000 clones are present, approximately 90% being singletons, with the ten largest covering approximately 2.2%. Germline CDR1 and CDR2: KGHSH and LQKENI. V lost 0 bases to trimming and J lost 3 bases, with 8 bases between them. The CDR3 has 14 amino acids. This TCR came from a woman in her 70s in good health. Sequencing was performed on blood. The V call is TRBV18, the J call TRBJ1-1; no firm D call. In nucleotides, the CDR3 is TGTGCCAGCTCACCACCGGAGGGTTACACTGAAGCTTTCTTT. It encodes CASSPPEGYTEAFF.